These T cell receptor beta chains were read from a single sample in a study of CD4 T cells in relation to SARS-CoV-2 and coronaviruses. Produced via immunoSEQ multiplex PCR; TCRdb's table is partial and in-frame only. Of under 65,000 clones in the sample, more than 80% were seen once. The sample was memory CD4+ T cells from PBMCs. The receptors shown here come from a human donor in good health. Each CDR3 is given with its conserved first and last residue. A D gene is named only where the DNA matches it firmly. Size values are once, few and many counts, or a class for expanded clones, and some rows have none.

abundance	d_gene	v_gene	j_gene	CDR3aa	CDR3nt
NA	TRBD1	TRBV6-5	TRBJ1-3	CASSADRGSGNTIYF	TGTGCCAGCAGCGCCGACAGGGGCTCTGGAAACACCATATATTTT
NA	NA	TRBV27	TRBJ1-2	CASRMDGVGGYTF	TGTGCCAGCAGGATGGACGGCGTGGGCGGCTACACCTTC
NA	NA	TRBV30	TRBJ1-3	CAWLERNTIYF	TGTGCCTGGTTAGAGAGAAACACCATATATTTT
NA	TRBD2	TRBV19	TRBJ2-2	CASSTRTSGRPGELFF	TGTGCCAGTAGTACCCGAACTAGCGGGAGACCCGGGGAGCTGTTTTTT
NA	TRBD2	TRBV13	TRBJ2-7	CASSLRPSGVGGRKYEQYF	TGTGCCAGCAGCTTAAGACCCTCTGGTGTTGGCGGGAGGAAGTACGAGCAGTACTTC
NA	NA	TRBV5-6	TRBJ1-2	CASRVAGWTRMVNYGYTF	TGTGCCAGCCGAGTTGCAGGTTGGACAAGGATGGTTAACTATGGCTACACCTTC
NA	NA	TRBV16	TRBJ1-5	CASSQSLDSNQPQHF	TGTGCCAGCAGCCAATCTCTTGACAGCAATCAGCCCCAGCATTTT
NA	TRBD1	TRBV28	TRBJ1-6	CASSPTNQGTANSPLHF	TGTGCCAGCAGTCCCACTAATCAAGGGACAGCCAATTCACCCCTCCACTTT
NA	NA	TRBV3-1/TRBV3-2	TRBJ2-1	CASSQGNTWNEQFF	TGTGCCAGCAGCCAAGGCAATACATGGAATGAGCAGTTCTTC
few	NA	TRBV4-1	TRBJ2-5	CASSRLPQETQYF	TGCGCCAGCAGCCGGCTCCCTCAAGAGACCCAGTACTTC
once	NA	TRBV21-1	TRBJ2-3	CASSKVMAGAADTQYF	TGTGCCAGCAGCAAAGTCATGGCGGGAGCGGCAGATACGCAGTATTTT
NA	TRBD2	TRBV7-2	TRBJ2-5	CASSSPGGVGETQYF	TGTGCCAGCAGCTCCCCCGGGGGGGTGGGGGAGACCCAGTACTTC
NA	NA	TRBV2	TRBJ1-5	CASSGIGGWVRNQPQHF	TGTGCCAGCAGTGGCATCGGGGGATGGGTGAGGAATCAGCCCCAGCATTTT
NA	NA	TRBV10-3	TRBJ2-2	CAISGGGTGELFF	TGTGCCATCAGTGGGGGAGGAACCGGGGAGCTGTTTTTT
once	NA	TRBV2	TRBJ1-4	CASSLQSHKLFF	TGTGCCAGCAGCCTACAATCCCATAAACTGTTTTTT
NA	TRBD2	TRBV7-3	TRBJ2-3	CASSLAGGSTDTQYF	TGTGCCAGCAGCTTAGCGGGAGGAAGCACAGATACGCAGTATTTT
NA	NA	TRBV5-4	TRBJ2-3	CASSLSGITDTQYF	TGTGCCAGCAGCTTGTCAGGTATCACAGATACGCAGTATTTT
NA	NA	TRBV28	TRBJ1-4	CATKGSLNEKLFF	TGTGCCACGAAAGGTAGCCTTAATGAAAAACTGTTTTTT
NA	TRBD2	TRBV6-4	TRBJ2-3	CASSSGSWADTQYF	TGTGCCAGCAGCAGCGGGAGTTGGGCAGATACGCAGTATTTT
NA	TRBD1	TRBV4-1	TRBJ2-3	CASSQDNLRTGNTDTQYF	TGCGCCAGCAGCCAAGATAATCTGCGGACAGGGAACACAGATACGCAGTATTTT
NA	TRBD1	TRBV28	TRBJ1-5	CASKRGQGNQPQHF	TGTGCCAGCAAAAGGGGACAGGGGAATCAGCCCCAGCATTTT
NA	NA	TRBV30	TRBJ2-4	CAWSRWDTGLAKNIQYF	TGTGCCTGGAGCAGGTGGGACACAGGATTAGCCAAAAACATTCAGTACTTC
once	NA	TRBV6-6	TRBJ2-3	CASRPPTGRTDTQYF	TGTGCCAGCAGACCCCCGACAGGTCGCACAGATACGCAGTATTTT
few	TRBD2	TRBV24-1	TRBJ2-1	CATSDLGLAGMNEQFF	TGTGCCACCAGTGATCTGGGACTAGCGGGAATGAATGAGCAGTTCTTC
NA	NA	TRBV3-1/TRBV3-2	TRBJ2-3	CASSQLPPASGDTQYF	TGTGCCAGCAGCCAACTCCCCCCGGCGAGCGGAGATACGCAGTATTTT
few	NA	TRBV2	TRBJ1-1	CASSGTSGTEAFF	TGTGCCAGCAGTGGGACTTCGGGCACTGAAGCTTTCTTT
once	NA	TRBV3-1/TRBV3-2	TRBJ2-5	CASSTQQQGWETQYF	TGTGCCAGCAGCACGCAACAACAGGGATGGGAGACCCAGTACTTC
NA	NA	TRBV5-1	TRBJ2-1	CASSPGTTYNEQFF	TGCGCCAGCAGTCCTGGGACGACCTACAATGAGCAGTTCTTC
NA	TRBD1	TRBV30	TRBJ1-4	CAWRSAGGNEKLFF	TGTGCCTGGAGGTCAGCAGGGGGGAATGAAAAACTGTTTTTT
NA	TRBD2	TRBV10-1	TRBJ2-3	CASSAGTSGRLRAQYF	TGCGCCAGCAGCGCCGGGACTAGCGGGAGGTTGAGGGCGCAGTATTTT
NA	NA	TRBV27	TRBJ2-6	CASPDLGGGANVLTF	TGTGCCAGCCCTGATTTAGGCGGGGGGGCCAACGTCCTGACTTTC
NA	TRBD2	TRBV28	TRBJ2-7	CASSSSGSQREQYF	TGTGCCAGCAGTTCGAGCGGGAGTCAGCGAGAGCAGTACTTC
NA	NA	TRBV30	TRBJ1-2	CAWGTPGGRGYTF	TGTGCCTGGGGTACCCCGGGGGGCCGGGGCTACACCTTC
NA	NA	TRBV27	TRBJ1-4	CASSFSSDLAEKLFF	TGTGCCAGCAGTTTTTCTTCCGACCTAGCTGAAAAACTGTTTTTT
NA	TRBD1	TRBV6-2/TRBV6-3	TRBJ1-4	CASSQPDRGTNEKLFF	TGTGCCAGCAGTCAGCCTGACAGGGGCACGAATGAAAAACTGTTTTTT
NA	TRBD1	TRBV5-1	TRBJ2-5	CASSLSPGGSLETQYF	TGCGCCAGCAGCTTGTCCCCAGGGGGTTCTCTTGAGACCCAGTACTTC
NA	TRBD2	TRBV15	TRBJ2-1	CAVKQAGGPTDEQFF	TGTGCCGTAAAGCAGGCGGGAGGGCCTACGGATGAGCAGTTCTTC
few	NA	TRBV7-3	TRBJ1-1	CASSLGAGNTEAFF	TGTGCCAGCAGCTTAGGAGCAGGGAACACTGAAGCTTTCTTT
NA	TRBD1	TRBV7-2	TRBJ2-1	CASSSTGGDEQFF	TGTGCCAGCAGCTCGACAGGGGGGGATGAGCAGTTCTTC
NA	TRBD1	TRBV30	TRBJ1-4	CAWSLGQGVFKTNEKLFF	TGTGCCTGGAGTCTGGGACAGGGAGTTTTCAAAACTAATGAAAAACTGTTTTTT
once	TRBD1	TRBV19	TRBJ1-2	CASSIHRGQGNRDYGYTF	TGTGCCAGTAGTATTCACCGGGGACAGGGGAATCGAGACTATGGCTACACCTTC
NA	TRBD1	TRBV30	TRBJ1-4	CAWRRGQGGEKLFF	TGTGCCTGGAGGAGAGGACAGGGGGGGGAAAAACTGTTTTTT
NA	NA	TRBV29-1	TRBJ2-1	CSVGVTVKFF	TGCAGCGTGGGCGTCACCGTGAAGTTCTTC
NA	NA	TRBV1	TRBJ2-3	CTSSQSFSGPSTDTQYF	TGCACCAGCAGCCAGTCATTTTCCGGTCCCAGCACAGATACGCAGTATTTT
NA	NA	TRBV19	TRBJ1-4	CASSLRPEAYEKLFF	TGTGCCAGTAGCTTAAGACCGGAGGCATACGAAAAACTGTTTTTT
NA	NA	TRBV7-9	TRBJ2-7	CASSLLGGVYEQYF	TGTGCCAGCAGCCTCTTAGGGGGGGTATACGAGCAGTACTTC
NA	NA	TRBV5-4	TRBJ1-2	CASSSFDRTNYGYTF	TGTGCCAGCAGCTCTTTTGACAGGACGAACTATGGCTACACCTTC
NA	NA	TRBV27	TRBJ1-5	CASSGEGSSFGNQPQHF	TGTGCCAGCAGTGGTGAGGGTTCCTCCTTTGGCAATCAGCCCCAGCATTTT
once	NA	TRBV7-8	TRBJ2-1	CASSPRWDSDNEQFF	TGTGCCAGCAGCCCCCGCTGGGATAGCGACAATGAGCAGTTCTTC